The source of this T cell receptor beta chain is a study of cytomegalovirus exposure and HLA in healthy donors. Note on this clone: What it binds is unknown.

The PCR made use of 60 Vbeta and 13 Jbeta primers. Using immunoSEQ multiplex PCR, the repertoire was profiled, and TCRdb retains in-frame clones only, with some absent. The table lists around 300,000 clones, about 83% of them singletons. Looked up from germline, CDR1 is SGHRS and CDR2 is YFSETQ. The CDR3 has 16 residues. V trimming: 3 bases; J trimming: 0 bases; junction bases outside the gene matches: 6. Overall study results and limits: One cluster of highly shared sequence variants probably arose as a sequencing artifact. V- and J-gene trimming of TCR beta was linked (in a later analysis) to a missense DCLRE1C variant. Rare TCR sequences predominated, though certain public TCRs were found in many donors.

Input material: PBMCs. The rearrangement joins TRBV5-1 to TRBJ1-1; 9 bases match TRBD1. This receptor was identified in a woman aged 40 to 50 in good health and CMV-seropositive. The CDR3 loop is CASSSRTGALNTEAFF. CDR3 in DNA: TGCGCCAGCAGCTCAAGGACAGGGGCACTGAACACTGAAGCTTTCTTT. Using reference TRBV5-1 and TRBJ1-1 for the parts outside the CDR3, the full variable domain is KAGVTQTPRYLIKTRGQQVTLSCSPISGHRSVSWYQQTPGQGLQFLFEYFSETQRNKGNFPGRFSGRQFSNSRSEMNVSTLELGDSALYLCASSSRTGALNTEAFFGQGTRLTVV.